One and the same sample provided the 22 T cell receptor beta chains below, sequenced in a study of blood T cell repertoires in COVID-19 (dated by TCRdb to 2018 to 2020). The library was made by the immunoSEQ multiplex PCR assay. What TCRdb holds here is the immuneACCESS table cut down to in-frame rearrangements. Part of the clones is not present; checked against another copy, under half of the missing clones reflect an unresolved V gene, and the others are unexplained. This sample gives around 260,000 clones in total; around 82% of them show up just once. The ten largest clones capture less than 20% of the sample. Sequencing was done on a sample of peripheral blood. These receptors were taken from a person between 65 and 79 years old with COVID-19, enrolled during active disease.

The chain couples TRBV19 to TRBJ2-2, with D possibly being TRBD1 (6 bases). Looked up from germline, CDR1 is LNHDA and CDR2 is SQIVND (reference sequence). The V end was cut by 10 bases, the J end by 4 bases, with 19 bases between. This CDR3 has 15 amino acids. The CDR3 DNA reads as TGTGCCACCACGCAGGGGCCATCGATCACCGGGGAGCTGTTTTTT. This codes for CATTQGPSITGELFF.

CDR3 region: CASSLGTGVGAKNIQYF. In DNA, the CDR3 is TGTGCCAGCAGCTTAGGAACAGGGGTGGGGGCCAAAAACATTCAGTACTTC. V gene TRBV7-2 combines with J gene TRBJ2-4, with 7 bases lining up with TRBD1. Germline loops: CDR1 SGHTA, CDR2 FQGNSA. The CDR3 runs to 17 residues. Trimming at V came to 1 base and at J to 1 base, leaving 7 bases not matched to a gene. Drawing the rest from reference TRBV7-2 and TRBJ2-4, the complete variable domain is GAGVSQSPSNKVTEKGKDVELRCDPISGHTALYWYRQSLGQGLEFLIYFQGNSAPDKSGLPSDRFSAERTGGSVSTLTIQRTQQEDSAVYLCASSLGTGVGAKNIQYFGAGTRLSVL.

The V gene is TRBV11-2, the J gene TRBJ2-7, with TRBD2 identical over 9 bases. Per germline, CDR1 SGHAT and CDR2 FQNNGV. V lost 5 bases and J lost 3; bases outside the gene matches: 11. The CDR3 extends over 16 amino acids. The CDR3 sequence is CASSGQTSGNIYEQYF. CDR3 sequence (DNA): TGTGCCAGCAGCGGGCAGACTAGCGGTAATATCTACGAGCAGTACTTC. The whole variable domain, filled in from reference TRBV11-2 and TRBJ2-7, reads EAGVAQSPRYKIIEKRQSVAFWCNPISGHATLYWYQQILGQGPKLLIQFQNNGVVDDSQLPKDRFSAERLKGVDSTLKIQPAKLEDSAVYLCASSGQTSGNIYEQYFGPGTRLTVT.

V usage is TRBV7-6 and J usage is TRBJ2-1; 16 nucleotides match TRBD2. The trim removed 1 base at V and 8 bases at J, leaving 8 bases unmatched. The CDR3 extends over 18 amino acids. CDR1 and CDR2 (germline): SGHVS, FNYEAQ. Written as DNA, the CDR3 is TGTGCCAGCAGCTTAGGCGGGGCTGGGACTAGCGGGAGGGATGAGCAGTTCTTC. This gives the protein CASSLGGAGTSGRDEQFF.

The chain is built from TRBV27 and TRBJ2-7, with a weak D call TRBD1 (6 bases). This CDR3 has 14 amino acids. Trimming cost V 0 bases and J 5 bases, with 11 bases left between them. Per the germline V gene, CDR1 is MNHEY and CDR2 is SMNVEV (reference sequence). The CDR3 region has the DNA TGTGCCAGCAGTTTATCTCTGGGGGCCGACGAGCAGTACTTC. The encoded protein is CASSLSLGADEQYF.

The rearrangement links TRBV18 to TRBJ1-5; no clear D gene. Trimming shortened V by 3 bases and J by 4 bases, and 7 bases separated the two germline ends. CDR1 is KGHSH and CDR2 is LQKENI in the germline V gene. This CDR3 has 13 residues. In DNA form, the CDR3 reads TGTGCCAGCTCACCTACAGATAATCAGCCCCAGCATTTT. This encodes CASSPTDNQPQHF.

The rearrangement joins TRBV7-2 to TRBJ2-2; 7 nucleotides line up with TRBD1. There are 15 residues in the CDR3. Germline CDR1 reads SGHTA; CDR2 reads FQGNSA. The V gene end was trimmed by 2 bases and the J gene end by 4 bases; junction bases not matched to a gene: 4. CDR3 coding DNA: TGTGCCAGCAGCTTACAGGGGGTCGGCACCGGGGAGCTGTTTTTT. This encodes CASSLQGVGTGELFF. Filled out from reference TRBV7-2 and TRBJ2-2, the complete variable domain reads GAGVSQSPSNKVTEKGKDVELRCDPISGHTALYWYRQSLGQGLEFLIYFQGNSAPDKSGLPSDRFSAERTGGSVSTLTIQRTQQEDSAVYLCASSLQGVGTGELFFGEGSRLTVL.

The chain joins TRBV19 to TRBJ2-2; 7 nucleotides match TRBD2. This CDR3 contains 17 residues. The V and J ends lost 2 bases and 2 bases, in that order; junction bases with no gene match: 8. The germline V gene has CDR1 LNHDA and CDR2 SQIVND (reference sequence). This chain's CDR3 is CASSITWASGNTGELFF. The DNA for the CDR3 is TGTGCCAGTAGTATAACGTGGGCTAGCGGAAACACCGGGGAGCTGTTTTTT.

The chain couples TRBV9 to TRBJ1-1; no definite D call. The CDR3 sequence is 13 residues long. V shed 4 bases and J shed 2 bases, with 9 bases lying between them. Germline assignment: CDR1 SGDLS and CDR2 YYNGEE. CDR3 in DNA: TGTGCCAGCAGCCGGGTCTCAAACACTGAAGCTTTCTTT. It codes for CASSRVSNTEAFF.

The chain combines TRBV10-3 with TRBJ2-7; 9 nucleotides agree with TRBD1. CDR3 length equals 16 residues. Germline trimming cut 6 bases from V and 1 base from J; bases unmatched to any gene: 10. From germline, CDR1 is ENHRY and CDR2 SYGVKD. The CDR3: CAISLGQGLYSYEQYF. The DNA of the CDR3 is TGTGCCATCAGCCTAGGACAGGGGCTTTATTCCTACGAGCAGTACTTC.

The chain links TRBV11-2 to TRBJ2-7; D not certain. The germline gives CDR1 SGHAT, CDR2 FQNNGV. Trimming left V 1 base short and J 5 bases short, with 6 bases between. The CDR3 runs 12 residues. CDR3 nucleotide sequence: TGTGCCAGCAGCTTAGCAGGCCACGAGCAGTACTTC. It specifies CASSLAGHEQYF. Full variable domain (missing parts from reference TRBV11-2 and TRBJ2-7): EAGVAQSPRYKIIEKRQSVAFWCNPISGHATLYWYQQILGQGPKLLIQFQNNGVVDDSQLPKDRFSAERLKGVDSTLKIQPAKLEDSAVYLCASSLAGHEQYFGPGTRLTVT.

The V gene is TRBV11-2, the J gene TRBJ2-2; D ambiguous. Germline assignment: CDR1 SGHAT and CDR2 FQNNGV. V lost 2 bases to trimming and J lost 4 bases, with 8 bases between them. This CDR3 is 14 amino acids long. In nucleotides, the CDR3 is TGTGCCAGCAGCTTAAAACTAAGCACCGGGGAGCTGTTTTTT. It specifies CASSLKLSTGELFF.

The chain carries TRBV5-1 and TRBJ1-1; 10 bases map to TRBD1. The V gene end was trimmed by 4 bases and the J gene end by 11 bases; junction bases not matched to a gene: 8. Germline CDR1 reads SGHRS; CDR2 reads YFSETQ. This CDR3 contains 13 residues. CDR3 region: CASSPGQGRLAFF. CDR3 DNA: TGCGCCAGCAGCCCGGGACAGGGGAGGTTGGCTTTCTTT. The full variable domain, its missing parts supplied by reference TRBV5-1 and TRBJ1-1, is KAGVTQTPRYLIKTRGQQVTLSCSPISGHRSVSWYQQTPGQGLQFLFEYFSETQRNKGNFPGRFSGRQFSNSRSEMNVSTLELGDSALYLCASSPGQGRLAFFGQGTRLTVV.

Only a few counts were recorded for this clone. The chain links TRBV28 to TRBJ2-5, with D perhaps TRBD1 (5 bases). Trimming cost V 6 bases and J 7 bases, with 12 bases left between them. Germline CDR1 is MDHEN and CDR2 is SYDVKM. This CDR3 contains 12 residues. The CDR3 DNA follows: TGTGCCAGCAGGGGGCTCATTTGGACCCAGTACTTC. Its translation is CASRGLIWTQYF.

The rearrangement uses TRBV14 and TRBJ2-7; D is perhaps TRBD2 (5 bases). The CDR3 has 14 residues. The V and J ends lost 1 base and 2 bases respectively, with 9 bases between them. Germline CDR1 and CDR2: SGHDN and FVKESK. CDR3 protein: CASSQVEGTYEQYF. CDR3 in DNA: TGTGCCAGCAGCCAAGTAGAGGGAACCTACGAGCAGTACTTC.

Here the CDR3 DNA reads TGTGCCATCAGTCCACAGGGGGCGTGGAGTGGCTACACCTTC. Its protein product is CAISPQGAWSGYTF. The J gene is TRBJ1-2, the V gene TRBV10-3; TRBD1 aligns across 9 bases. Germline V CDR1 and CDR2: ENHRY, SYGVKD. The CDR3 is made up of 14 amino acids. J was trimmed by 7 bases and V by 5 bases; bases with no gene match: 8.

The V gene is TRBV6-5, the J gene TRBJ1-5, with 8 bases identical to TRBD1. The CDR3 is 14 residues long. Germline lookup yields CDR1 MNHEY and CDR2 SVGAGI. Losses at the gene ends were 8 bases for V and 6 bases for J; bases not matched to a gene: 9. The CDR3 coding sequence is TGTGCCAGCTTACCGGGACAGGACGGTCAGCCCCAGCATTTT. Amino acid sequence: CASLPGQDGQPQHF.

V usage is TRBV27 and J usage is TRBJ2-7, with 8 bases identical to TRBD2. Trimming cost V 10 bases and J 0 bases; bases outside gene matches: 5. The germline V gene has CDR1 MNHEY and CDR2 SMNVEV (reference sequence). The CDR3 has 13 residues. CDR3 DNA: TGTGCCACCCGGGGGGGCTTCTCCTACGAGCAGTACTTC. This codes for CATRGGFSYEQYF.

This clone was counted only a few times. DNA for the CDR3: TGTGCCAGCAGTGGCAGGCACTCTGGAAACACCATATATTTT. Translating it yields CASSGRHSGNTIYF. The V and J genes are TRBV6-4 and TRBJ1-3; D remains ambiguous. V was trimmed by 4 bases and J by 0 bases, leaving 7 bases between them. Germline-derived CDR1 and CDR2 are MRHNA and SNTAGT. The CDR3 has 14 residues.

This clone turned up a few times. The chain is built from TRBV27 and TRBJ2-1, with 9 bases identical to TRBD2. This CDR3 is 16 amino acids long. V lost 5 bases and J lost 9; bases outside the gene matches: 14. Germline V CDR1 and CDR2: MNHEY, SMNVEV (reference sequence). The CDR3 sequence is CASSPIFSGGRGEQFF. In DNA, the CDR3 is TGTGCCAGCAGTCCCATATTCAGCGGGGGGCGCGGTGAGCAGTTCTTC.

The chain employs TRBV28 and TRBJ1-5; D is undetermined. Germline CDR1 MDHEN, CDR2 SYDVKM. The CDR3 extends over 15 amino acids. Trimming removed 11 bases at V and 0 bases at J, with 17 bases between. The CDR3 DNA is TGTGCCCTTGGGCAGGCGGGGTATAGCAATCAGCCCCAGCATTTT. Translating gives CALGQAGYSNQPQHF.

The chain carries TRBV9 and TRBJ2-3, with TRBD2 identical over 9 bases. Per germline, CDR1 SGDLS and CDR2 YYNGEE. There are 15 residues in the CDR3. Losses at the gene ends were 5 bases for V and 0 bases for J; bases not matched to a gene: 4. In nucleotides, the CDR3 is TGTGCCAGCAGTACGGCGGGGGGGAGCACAGATACGCAGTATTTT. It specifies CASSTAGGSTDTQYF.